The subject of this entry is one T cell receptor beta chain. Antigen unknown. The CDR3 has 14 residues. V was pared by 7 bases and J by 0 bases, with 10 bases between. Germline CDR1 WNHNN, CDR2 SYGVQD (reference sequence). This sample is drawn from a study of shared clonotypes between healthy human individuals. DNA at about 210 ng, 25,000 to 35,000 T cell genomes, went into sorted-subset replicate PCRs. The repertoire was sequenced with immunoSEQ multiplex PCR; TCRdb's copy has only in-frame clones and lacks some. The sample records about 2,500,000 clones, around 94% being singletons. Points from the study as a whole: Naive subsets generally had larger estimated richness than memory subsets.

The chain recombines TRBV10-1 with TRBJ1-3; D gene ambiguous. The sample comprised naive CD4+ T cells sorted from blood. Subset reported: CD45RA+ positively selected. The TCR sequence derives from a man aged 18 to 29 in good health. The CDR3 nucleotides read TGCGCCAGCACCGCCGGACCCTCTGGAAACACCATATATTTT. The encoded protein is CASTAGPSGNTIYF.